These 5 T cell receptor beta chains share one sample of origin, sequenced in a study of blood T cell repertoires in COVID-19. TCRdb's copy holds only in-frame clones and misses some; the assay was immunoSEQ multiplex PCR. The table has some 320,000 clones, around nine tenths seen once. The sample comprised PBMCs or T cells enriched from blood (not recorded which). The receptors shown here come from a woman between 45 and 60 years old who had been exposed to COVID-19.

This CDR3 is CSAWGGPAGELFF. The CDR3 DNA reads as TGCAGCGCCTGGGGGGGCCCCGCCGGGGAGCTGTTTTTT. The chain uses TRBV29-1 and TRBJ2-2; the D gene is possibly TRBD2 (7 bases). Germline-derived CDR1 and CDR2 are SQVTM and ANQGSEA. The CDR3 spans 13 residues. V was pared by 7 bases and J by 6 bases, with 15 bases between.

The chain has TRBV7-9 and TRBJ2-1; 10 nucleotides agree with TRBD1. Germline CDR1 and CDR2: SEHNR and FQNEAQ (reference sequence). The CDR3 totals 16 residues. The trim removed 6 bases at V and 8 bases at J, leaving 13 bases unmatched. CDR3 protein: CASRPRDRDRGHEQFF. Written as DNA, the CDR3 is TGTGCCAGCAGACCTAGAGACCGGGACAGGGGCCATGAGCAGTTCTTC.

This clone is a singleton in its sample. CDR3 DNA: TGTGCCAGCCGGGACAGGGGCTATGGCTACACCTTC. Translating gives CASRDRGYGYTF. The genes are TRBV28 and TRBJ1-2; 10 bases fit TRBD1. Looked up from germline, CDR1 is MDHEN and CDR2 is SYDVKM. With 8 bases clipped from V and 4 bases from J, the junction kept 1 base outside the gene matches. This CDR3 contains 12 residues.

This chain links TRBV5-5 with TRBJ1-1; 9 bases match TRBD1. Looked up from germline, CDR1 is SGHKS and CDR2 is YYEKEE (reference sequence). V shed 0 bases, J shed 7 bases, and the junction held 7 bases outside the gene matches. The CDR3 is 15 residues long. Written as DNA, the CDR3 is TGTGCCAGCAGCTTGGGGACAGGGGTAGTCAGTGAAGCTTTCTTT. Amino acids: CASSLGTGVVSEAFF. Using reference TRBV5-5 and TRBJ1-1 for the parts outside the CDR3, the full variable domain is DAGVTQSPTHLIKTRGQQVTLRCSPISGHKSVSWYQQVLGQGPQFIFQYYEKEERGRGNFPDRFSARQFPNYSSELNVNALLLGDSALYLCASSLGTGVVSEAFFGQGTRLTVV.

V gene TRBV12-5 combines with J gene TRBJ1-4, with 10 bases aligning to TRBD1. V gave up 8 bases and J gave up 7 bases; unmatched junction bases: 7. Per germline, CDR1 LGHNT and CDR2 FRNRAP. This CDR3 has 14 amino acids. This CDR3 reads CASPDRGRVEKLFF. CDR3 in DNA: TGTGCTAGTCCAGACAGGGGGCGGGTTGAAAAACTGTTTTTT. Together with reference TRBV12-5 and TRBJ1-4, the CDR3 gives the full variable domain: DARVTQTPRHKVTEMGQEVTMRCQPILGHNTVFWYRQTMMQGLELLAYFRNRAPLDDSGMPKDRFSAEMPDATLATLKIQPSEPRDSAVYFCASPDRGRVEKLFFGSGTQLSVL.